The present TCR beta chain was sequenced within a study of blood T cells in healthy people across ages. With respect to this clonotype: A junction end diverges from the germline sequence, so it may reflect a read error.

The length of the CDR3 is 15 residues. CDR1 MNHEY and CDR2 SVGEGT come from the germline V gene. For the second PCR, which ran for roughly 6 to 12 cycles, a sample-barcoded 5' primer and a J-beta primer mix were used. TCRdb re-called the 5' RACE reads through MiXCR, storing one row per CDR3 protein. Seen here are around 1,600,000 distinct CDR3 sequences, roughly two fifths observed once, and the top ten hold about 4%. Sequencing was performed on blood. V gene TRBV6-2 or TRBV6-3 combines with J gene TRBJ1-5; TRBD1 might be the D (5 bases). The TCR originated in a woman aged 18-29 years in good health. DNA of the CDR3: TGTGCCAGCAGTTCTTGGGACGCCGGCAATCAGCCCCGGCATTTT. This encodes CASSSWDAGNQPRHF.